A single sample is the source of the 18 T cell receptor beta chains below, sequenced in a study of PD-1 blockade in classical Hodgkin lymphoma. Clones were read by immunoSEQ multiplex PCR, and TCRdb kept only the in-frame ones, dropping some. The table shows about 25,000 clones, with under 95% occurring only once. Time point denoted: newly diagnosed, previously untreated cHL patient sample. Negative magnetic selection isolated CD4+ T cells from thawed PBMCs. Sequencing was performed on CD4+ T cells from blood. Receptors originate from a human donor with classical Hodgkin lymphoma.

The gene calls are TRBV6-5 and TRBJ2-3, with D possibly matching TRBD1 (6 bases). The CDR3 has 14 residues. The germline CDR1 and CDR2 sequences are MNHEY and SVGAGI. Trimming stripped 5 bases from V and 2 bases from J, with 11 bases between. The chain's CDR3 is CASSRGQLTDTQYF. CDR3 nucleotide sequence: TGTGCCAGCAGTCGTGGACAGCTCACAGATACGCAGTATTTT.

CDR3 residues: CSLLSSYEQYF. The CDR3 nucleotides are TGCAGCCTGCTGAGCTCCTACGAGCAGTACTTC. V is TRBV20-1 and J is TRBJ2-7, with D unclear. The CDR3 runs to 11 residues. The germline CDR1 and CDR2 sequences are DFQATT and SNEGSKA (reference sequence).

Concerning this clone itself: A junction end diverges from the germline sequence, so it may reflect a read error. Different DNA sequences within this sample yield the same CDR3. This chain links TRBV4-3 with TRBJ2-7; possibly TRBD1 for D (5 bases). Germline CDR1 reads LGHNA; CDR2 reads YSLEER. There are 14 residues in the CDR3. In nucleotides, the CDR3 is TGCGCTAGCAGCCAACAGGTCGCCTCCTACGAGCAGTACTTC. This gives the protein CASSQQVASYEQYF.

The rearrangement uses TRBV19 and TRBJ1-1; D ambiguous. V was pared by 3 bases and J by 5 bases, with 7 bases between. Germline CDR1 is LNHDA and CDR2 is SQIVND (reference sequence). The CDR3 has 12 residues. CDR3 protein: CASSMAGTEAFF. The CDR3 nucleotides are TGTGCCAGTAGTATGGCGGGGACTGAAGCTTTCTTT. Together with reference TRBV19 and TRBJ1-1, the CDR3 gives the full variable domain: DGGITQSPKYLFRKEGQNVTLSCEQNLNHDAMYWYRQDPGQGLRLIYYSQIVNDFQKGDIAEGYSVSREKKESFPLTVTSAQKNPTAFYLCASSMAGTEAFFGQGTRLTVV.

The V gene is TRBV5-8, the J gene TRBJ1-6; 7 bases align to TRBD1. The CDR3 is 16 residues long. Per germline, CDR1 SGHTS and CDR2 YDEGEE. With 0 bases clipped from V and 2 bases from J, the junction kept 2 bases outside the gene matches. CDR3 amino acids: CASSLDRGPYNSPLHF. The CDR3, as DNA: TGTGCCAGCAGCTTGGACAGGGGACCCTATAATTCACCCCTCCACTTT.

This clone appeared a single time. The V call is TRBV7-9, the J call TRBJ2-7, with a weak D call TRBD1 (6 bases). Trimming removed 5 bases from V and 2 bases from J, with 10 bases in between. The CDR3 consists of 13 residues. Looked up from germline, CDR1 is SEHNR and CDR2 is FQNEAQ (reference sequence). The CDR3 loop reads CASSGGRAYEQYF. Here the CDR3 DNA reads TGTGCCAGCAGCGGGGGCAGGGCCTACGAGCAGTACTTC.

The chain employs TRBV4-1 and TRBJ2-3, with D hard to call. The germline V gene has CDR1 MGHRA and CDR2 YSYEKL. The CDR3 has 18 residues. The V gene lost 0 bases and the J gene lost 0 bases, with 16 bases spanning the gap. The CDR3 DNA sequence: TGCGCCAGCAGCCAAGATCCGCCCTCTGCTCCTAGCACAGATACGCAGTATTTT. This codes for CASSQDPPSAPSTDTQYF.

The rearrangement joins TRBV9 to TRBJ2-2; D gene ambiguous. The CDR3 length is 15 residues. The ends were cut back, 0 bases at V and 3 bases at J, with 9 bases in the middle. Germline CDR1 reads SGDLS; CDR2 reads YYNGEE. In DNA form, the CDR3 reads TGTGCCAGCAGCGTAGTCAGTCGGGACACCGGGGAGCTGTTTTTT. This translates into CASSVVSRDTGELFF.

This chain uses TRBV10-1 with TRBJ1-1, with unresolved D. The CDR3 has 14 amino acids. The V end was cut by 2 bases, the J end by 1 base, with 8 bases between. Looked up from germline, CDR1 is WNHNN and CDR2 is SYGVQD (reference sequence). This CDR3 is CASSEGPRNTEAFF. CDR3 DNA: TGCGCCAGCAGTGAGGGCCCAAGGAACACTGAAGCTTTCTTT.

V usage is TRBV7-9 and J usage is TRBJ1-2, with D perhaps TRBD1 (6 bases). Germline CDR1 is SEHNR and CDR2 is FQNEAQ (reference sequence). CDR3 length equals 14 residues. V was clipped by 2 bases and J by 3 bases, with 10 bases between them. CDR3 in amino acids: CASSLTGIHYGYTF. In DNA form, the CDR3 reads TGTGCCAGCAGCTTAACAGGGATACACTATGGCTACACCTTC.

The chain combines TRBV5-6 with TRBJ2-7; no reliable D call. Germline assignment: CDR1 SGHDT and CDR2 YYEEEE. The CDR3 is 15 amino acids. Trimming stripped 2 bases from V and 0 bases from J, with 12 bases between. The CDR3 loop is CASSFSGRISYEQYF. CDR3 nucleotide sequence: TGTGCCAGCAGCTTCTCGGGTAGAATCTCCTACGAGCAGTACTTC.

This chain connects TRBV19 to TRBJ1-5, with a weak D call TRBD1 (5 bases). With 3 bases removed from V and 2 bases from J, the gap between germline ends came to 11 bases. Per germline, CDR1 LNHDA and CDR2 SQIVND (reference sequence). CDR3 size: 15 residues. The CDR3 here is CASSMGERRNQPQHF. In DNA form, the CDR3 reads TGTGCCAGTAGTATGGGGGAGAGGCGCAATCAGCCCCAGCATTTT.

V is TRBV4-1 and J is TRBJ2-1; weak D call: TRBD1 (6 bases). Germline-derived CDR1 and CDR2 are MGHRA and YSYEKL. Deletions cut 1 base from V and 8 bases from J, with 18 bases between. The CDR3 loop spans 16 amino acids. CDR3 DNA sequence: TGCGCCAGCAGCCAAGTAAAAGGCAGGGGCGCGGATGAGCAGTTCTTC. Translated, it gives CASSQVKGRGADEQFF.

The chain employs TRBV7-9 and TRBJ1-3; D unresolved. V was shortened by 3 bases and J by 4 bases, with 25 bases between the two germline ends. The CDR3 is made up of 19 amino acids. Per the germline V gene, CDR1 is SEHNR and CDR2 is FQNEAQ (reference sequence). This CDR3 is CASSFSLSLTGVKGNTIYF. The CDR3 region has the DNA TGTGCCAGCAGCTTTTCCCTATCCCTGACGGGCGTGAAAGGAAACACCATATATTTT.

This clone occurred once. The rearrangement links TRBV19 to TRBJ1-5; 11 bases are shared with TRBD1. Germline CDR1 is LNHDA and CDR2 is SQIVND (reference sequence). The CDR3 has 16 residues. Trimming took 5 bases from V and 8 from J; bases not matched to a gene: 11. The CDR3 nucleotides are TGTGCCAGTAGTCCTACCCGGGACAGGGGGATAAAGCCCCAGCATTTT. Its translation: CASSPTRDRGIKPQHF.

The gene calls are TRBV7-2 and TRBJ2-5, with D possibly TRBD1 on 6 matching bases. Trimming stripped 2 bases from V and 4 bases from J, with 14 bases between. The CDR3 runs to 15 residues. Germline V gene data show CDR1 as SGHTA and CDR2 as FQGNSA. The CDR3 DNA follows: TGTGCCAGCAGCTTATCCGGGCAGGGGCGAGAGACCCAGTACTTC. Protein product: CASSLSGQGRETQYF.

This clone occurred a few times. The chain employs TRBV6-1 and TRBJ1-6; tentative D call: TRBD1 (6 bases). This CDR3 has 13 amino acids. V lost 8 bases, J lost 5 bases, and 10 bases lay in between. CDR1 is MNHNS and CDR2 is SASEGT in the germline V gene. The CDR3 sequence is CASGTIDNSPLHF. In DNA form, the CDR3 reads TGTGCCAGCGGGACAATAGATAATTCACCCCTCCACTTT.

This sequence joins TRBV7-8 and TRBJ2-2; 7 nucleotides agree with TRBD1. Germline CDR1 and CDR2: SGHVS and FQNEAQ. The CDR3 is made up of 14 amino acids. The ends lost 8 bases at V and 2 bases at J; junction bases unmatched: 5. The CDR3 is CASRTGVNTGELFF. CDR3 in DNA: TGTGCCAGCCGGACAGGAGTTAACACCGGGGAGCTGTTTTTT.